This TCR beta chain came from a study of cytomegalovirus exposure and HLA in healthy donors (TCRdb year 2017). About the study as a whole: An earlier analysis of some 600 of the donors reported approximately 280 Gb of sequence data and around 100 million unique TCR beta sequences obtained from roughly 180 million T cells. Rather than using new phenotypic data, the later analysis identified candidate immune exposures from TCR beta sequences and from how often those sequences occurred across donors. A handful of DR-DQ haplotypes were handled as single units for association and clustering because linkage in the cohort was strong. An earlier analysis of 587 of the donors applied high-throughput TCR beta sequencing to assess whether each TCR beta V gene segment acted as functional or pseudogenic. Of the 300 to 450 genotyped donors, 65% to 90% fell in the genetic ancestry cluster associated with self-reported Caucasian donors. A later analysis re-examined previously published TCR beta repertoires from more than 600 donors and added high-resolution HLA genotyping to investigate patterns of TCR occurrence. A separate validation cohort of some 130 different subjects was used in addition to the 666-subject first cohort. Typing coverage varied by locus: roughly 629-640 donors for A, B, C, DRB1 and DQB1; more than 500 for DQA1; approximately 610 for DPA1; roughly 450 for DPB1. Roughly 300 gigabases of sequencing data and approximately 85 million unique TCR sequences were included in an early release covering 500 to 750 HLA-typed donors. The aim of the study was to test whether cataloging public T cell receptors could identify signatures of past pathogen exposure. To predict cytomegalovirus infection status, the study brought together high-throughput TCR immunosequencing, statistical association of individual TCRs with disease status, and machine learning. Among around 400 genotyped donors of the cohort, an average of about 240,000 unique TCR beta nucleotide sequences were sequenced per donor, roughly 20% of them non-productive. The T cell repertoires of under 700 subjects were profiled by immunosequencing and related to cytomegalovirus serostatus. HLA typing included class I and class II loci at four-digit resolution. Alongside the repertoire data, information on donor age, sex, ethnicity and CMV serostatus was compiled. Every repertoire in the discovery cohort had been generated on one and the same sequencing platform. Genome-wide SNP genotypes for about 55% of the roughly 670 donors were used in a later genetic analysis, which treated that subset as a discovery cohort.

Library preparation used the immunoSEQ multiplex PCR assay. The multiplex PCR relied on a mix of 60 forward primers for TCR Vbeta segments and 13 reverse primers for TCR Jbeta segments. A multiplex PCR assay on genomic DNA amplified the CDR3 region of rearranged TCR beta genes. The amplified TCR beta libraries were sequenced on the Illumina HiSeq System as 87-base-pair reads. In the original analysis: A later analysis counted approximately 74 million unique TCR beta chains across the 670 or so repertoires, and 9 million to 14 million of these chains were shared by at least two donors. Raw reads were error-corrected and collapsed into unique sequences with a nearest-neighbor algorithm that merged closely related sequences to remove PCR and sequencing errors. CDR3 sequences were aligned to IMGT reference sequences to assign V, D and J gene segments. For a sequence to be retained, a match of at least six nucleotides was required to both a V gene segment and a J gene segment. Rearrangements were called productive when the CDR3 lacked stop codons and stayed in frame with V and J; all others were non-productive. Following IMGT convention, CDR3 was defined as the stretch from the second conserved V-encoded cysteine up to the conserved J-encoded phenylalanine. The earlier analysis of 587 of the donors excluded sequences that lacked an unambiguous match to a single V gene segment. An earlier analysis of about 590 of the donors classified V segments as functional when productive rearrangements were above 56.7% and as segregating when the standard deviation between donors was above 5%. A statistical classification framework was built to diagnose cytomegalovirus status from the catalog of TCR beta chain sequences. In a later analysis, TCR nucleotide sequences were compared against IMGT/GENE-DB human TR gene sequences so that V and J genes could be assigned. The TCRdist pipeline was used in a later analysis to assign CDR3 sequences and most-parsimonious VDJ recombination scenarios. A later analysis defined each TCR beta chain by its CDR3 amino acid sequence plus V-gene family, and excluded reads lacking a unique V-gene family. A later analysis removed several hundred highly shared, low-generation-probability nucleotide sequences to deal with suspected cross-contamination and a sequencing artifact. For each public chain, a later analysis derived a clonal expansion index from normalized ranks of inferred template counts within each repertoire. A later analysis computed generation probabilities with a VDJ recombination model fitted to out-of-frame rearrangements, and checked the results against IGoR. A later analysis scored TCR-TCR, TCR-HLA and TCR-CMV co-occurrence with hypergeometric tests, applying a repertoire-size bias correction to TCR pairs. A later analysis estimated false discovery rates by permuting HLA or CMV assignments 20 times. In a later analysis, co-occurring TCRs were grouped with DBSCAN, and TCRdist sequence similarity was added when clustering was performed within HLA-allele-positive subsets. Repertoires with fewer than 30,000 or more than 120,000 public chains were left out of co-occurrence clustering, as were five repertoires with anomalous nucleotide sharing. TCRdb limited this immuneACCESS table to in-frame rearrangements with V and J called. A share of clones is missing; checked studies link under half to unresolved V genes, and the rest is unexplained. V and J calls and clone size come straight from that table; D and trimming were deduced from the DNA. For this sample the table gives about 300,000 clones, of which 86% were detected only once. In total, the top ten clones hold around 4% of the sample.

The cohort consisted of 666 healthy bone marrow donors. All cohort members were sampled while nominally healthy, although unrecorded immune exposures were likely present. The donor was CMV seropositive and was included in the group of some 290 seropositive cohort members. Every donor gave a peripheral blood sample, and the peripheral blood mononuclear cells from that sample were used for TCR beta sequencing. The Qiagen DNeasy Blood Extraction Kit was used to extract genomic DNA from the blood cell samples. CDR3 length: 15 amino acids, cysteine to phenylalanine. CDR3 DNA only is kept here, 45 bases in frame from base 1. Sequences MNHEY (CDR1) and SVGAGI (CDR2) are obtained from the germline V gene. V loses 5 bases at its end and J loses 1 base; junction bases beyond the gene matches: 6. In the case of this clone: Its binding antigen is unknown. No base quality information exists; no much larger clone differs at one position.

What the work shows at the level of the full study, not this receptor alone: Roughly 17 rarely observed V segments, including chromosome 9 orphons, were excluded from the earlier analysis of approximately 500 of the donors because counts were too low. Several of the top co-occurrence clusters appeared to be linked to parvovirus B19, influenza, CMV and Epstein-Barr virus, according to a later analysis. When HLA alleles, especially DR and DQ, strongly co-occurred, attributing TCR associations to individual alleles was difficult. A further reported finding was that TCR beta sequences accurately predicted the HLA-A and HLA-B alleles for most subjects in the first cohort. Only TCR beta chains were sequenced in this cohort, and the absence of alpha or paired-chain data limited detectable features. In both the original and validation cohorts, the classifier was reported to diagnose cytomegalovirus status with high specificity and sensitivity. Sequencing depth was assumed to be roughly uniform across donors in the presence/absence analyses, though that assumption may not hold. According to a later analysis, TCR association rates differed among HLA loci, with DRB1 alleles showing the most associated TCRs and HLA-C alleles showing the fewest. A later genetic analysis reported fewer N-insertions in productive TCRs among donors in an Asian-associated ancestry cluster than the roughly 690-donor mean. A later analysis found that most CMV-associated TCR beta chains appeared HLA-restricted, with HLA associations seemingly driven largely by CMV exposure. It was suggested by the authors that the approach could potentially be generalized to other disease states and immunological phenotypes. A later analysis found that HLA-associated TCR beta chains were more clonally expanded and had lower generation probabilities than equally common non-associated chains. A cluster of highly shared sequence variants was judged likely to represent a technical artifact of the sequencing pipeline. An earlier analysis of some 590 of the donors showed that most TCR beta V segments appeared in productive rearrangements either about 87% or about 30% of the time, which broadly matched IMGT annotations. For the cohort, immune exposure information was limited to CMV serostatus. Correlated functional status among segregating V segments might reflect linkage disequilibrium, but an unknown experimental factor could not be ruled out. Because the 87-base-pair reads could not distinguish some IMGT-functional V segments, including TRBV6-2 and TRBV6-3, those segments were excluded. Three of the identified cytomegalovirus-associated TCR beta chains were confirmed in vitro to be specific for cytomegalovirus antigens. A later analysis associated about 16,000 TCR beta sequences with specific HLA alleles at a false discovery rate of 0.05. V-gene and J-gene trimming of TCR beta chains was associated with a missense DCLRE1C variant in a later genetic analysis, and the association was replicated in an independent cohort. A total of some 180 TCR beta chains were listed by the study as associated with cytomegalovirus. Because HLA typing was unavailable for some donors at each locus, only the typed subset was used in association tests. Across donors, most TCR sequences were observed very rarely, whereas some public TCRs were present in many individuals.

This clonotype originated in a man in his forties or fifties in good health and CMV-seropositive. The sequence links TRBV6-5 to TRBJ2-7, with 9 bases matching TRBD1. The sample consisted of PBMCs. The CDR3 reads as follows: CASSRDREASYEQYF. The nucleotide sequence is TGTGCCAGCAGTCGGGACAGGGAAGCGTCCTACGAGCAGTACTTC.